This TCR beta chain was sequenced for a study of cytomegalovirus exposure and HLA in healthy donors (dated by TCRdb to about 2017). For the wider study: According to an earlier analysis of a few hundred of the donors, 150 million to 200 million T cells yielded over 100 million unique TCR beta sequences and approximately 300 Gb of sequence data. Roughly 320 gigabases of sequencing data and roughly 80 million unique TCR sequences made up an early release that covered 500 to 650 HLA-typed donors. The genetic ancestry cluster associated with self-reported Caucasian donors included 65% to 90% of the roughly 400 genotyped donors. The study aimed to test whether cataloging public T cell receptors could reveal signatures of past pathogen exposure. The T cell repertoires of 666 subjects were profiled by immunosequencing and related to cytomegalovirus serostatus. Along with the approximately 650-subject first cohort, a separate validation cohort of around 120 different subjects was used. To predict cytomegalovirus infection status, the study brought together high-throughput TCR immunosequencing, statistical association of individual TCRs with disease status, and machine learning. To study patterns of TCR occurrence, a later analysis re-analyzed previously published TCR beta repertoires from 666 donors and added high-resolution HLA genotyping. Rather than drawing on any new phenotypic data, the later analysis identified candidate immune exposures from TCR beta sequences and the way those sequences occurred across donors. An earlier analysis of 587 of the donors used high-throughput TCR beta sequencing to judge whether each TCR beta V gene segment behaved as functional or pseudogenic. Donor age, sex, ethnicity and CMV serostatus were compiled alongside the repertoire data. In a later genetic analysis, genome-wide SNP genotypes for about 65% of the roughly 670 donors were used, and that subset was treated as a discovery cohort. Every repertoire in the discovery cohort had been generated on one and the same sequencing platform. Both class I and class II loci were covered by HLA typing, at four-digit resolution. Typing coverage differed by locus: A, B, C, DRB1 and DQB1 were typed in roughly 620-630 donors, DQA1 in 500 to 550, DPA1 in 600 to 610, and DPB1 in 450 to 490. About 5 DR-DQ haplotypes were handled as single units for association and clustering, since linkage in the cohort was strong. Among roughly 370 genotyped donors of the cohort, an average of approximately 230,000 unique TCR beta nucleotide sequences were sequenced per donor, about a sixth of them non-productive.

Notes on this clone: Its antigen remains undetermined. No much larger clonotype is one base removed from it; base qualities were not supplied.

The library was obtained by the immunoSEQ multiplex PCR assay. The multiplex PCR relied on a mix of 60 forward primers for TCR Vbeta segments and 13 reverse primers for TCR Jbeta segments. A multiplex PCR assay on genomic DNA amplified the CDR3 region of rearranged TCR beta genes. On the Illumina HiSeq System, the amplified TCR beta libraries were sequenced as 87-base-pair reads. Processing in the source paper ran as follows. Across the roughly 670 repertoires, a later analysis counted approximately 83 million unique TCR beta chains, around 10 million of which were shared by at least two donors. To remove PCR and sequencing errors, raw reads were error-corrected and collapsed into unique sequences using a nearest-neighbor algorithm that merged closely related sequences. V, D and J gene segments were assigned by aligning CDR3 sequences to IMGT reference sequences. For a sequence to be retained, a match of at least six nucleotides was required to both a V gene segment and a J gene segment. A rearrangement counted as productive if the CDR3 had no stop codons and remained in frame with V and J, and every other rearrangement counted as non-productive. CDR3 was defined according to IMGT convention as the region running from the second conserved V-encoded cysteine to the conserved J-encoded phenylalanine. The earlier analysis of 550 to 650 of the donors excluded any sequence lacking an unambiguous match to a single V gene segment. In an earlier analysis of several hundred of the donors, a V segment was called functional when productive rearrangements were above 56.7%, and segregating when the standard deviation between donors exceeded 5%. A statistical classification framework was built to diagnose cytomegalovirus status from the catalog of TCR beta chain sequences. In a later analysis, TCR nucleotide sequences were compared against IMGT/GENE-DB human TR gene sequences so that V and J genes could be assigned. Using the TCRdist pipeline, a later analysis assigned CDR3 sequences along with most-parsimonious VDJ recombination scenarios. In a later analysis, each TCR beta chain was defined by its CDR3 amino acid sequence together with its V-gene family, and reads lacking a unique V-gene family were excluded. A later analysis removed roughly 590 highly shared, low-generation-probability nucleotide sequences to deal with suspected cross-contamination and a sequencing artifact. A later analysis calculated a clonal expansion index for each public chain from normalized within-repertoire ranks of inferred template counts. In a later analysis, generation probabilities were computed using a VDJ recombination model fitted to out-of-frame rearrangements, and the results were checked against IGoR. In a later analysis, TCR-TCR, TCR-HLA and TCR-CMV co-occurrence was scored with hypergeometric tests, and a repertoire-size bias correction was applied to TCR pairs. To estimate false discovery rates, a later analysis permuted the HLA or CMV assignments 20 times. In a later analysis, co-occurring TCRs were grouped with DBSCAN, and TCRdist sequence similarity was added when clustering was performed within HLA-allele-positive subsets. Repertoires with fewer than 30,000 or more than 120,000 public chains, plus five repertoires with anomalous nucleotide sharing, were excluded from co-occurrence clustering. TCRdb holds this immuneACCESS table with in-frame rearrangements only. Some clones are missing; in checked studies, unresolved V genes explain under half, and the rest has no known cause. V and J calls and clone size are those listed in that table; D and trimming were worked out from the DNA. Recorded for this sample are roughly 130,000 clones; 80% to 90% of them occurred a single time. 11% of the sample is held by the ten biggest clonotypes.

In total, 600 or so healthy bone marrow donors made up the cohort. At the time of sampling, all cohort members were nominally healthy, though unrecorded immune exposures were likely present. The donor tested CMV seropositive, placing the donor among the 290 or so seropositive members of the cohort. A peripheral blood sample was collected from each donor, and TCR beta sequencing was performed on peripheral blood mononuclear cells. Genomic DNA extraction from the blood cell samples was performed with the Qiagen DNeasy Blood Extraction Kit. The CDR3 goes from the cysteine to the phenylalanine over 16 residues. Only the CDR3 portion is preserved as DNA: 48 bases, with reading frame beginning at the first base. Ends trimmed: V by 4 bases, J by 7 bases; bases unmatched to a gene: 7. CDR1 and CDR2 are read off the germline V gene as SGHVS and FQNEAQ. What the study reported, not specific to this receptor: In this cohort, only TCR beta chains were sequenced, and detectable features were limited by the absence of alpha or paired-chain data. A later analysis found that HLA-associated TCR beta chains were more clonally expanded and had lower generation probabilities than equally common non-associated chains. In a later analysis, the rate of TCR association differed among HLA loci, with DRB1 alleles having the most associated TCRs and HLA-C alleles having the fewest. Most CMV-associated TCR beta chains appeared to be HLA-restricted in a later analysis, and the HLA associations seemed to be driven largely by CMV exposure. Most TCR sequences were seen in very few donors, while some public TCRs were found in many individuals. The authors suggested that the approach could potentially be extended to other disease states and immunological phenotypes. Several of the top co-occurrence clusters appeared to be linked to parvovirus B19, influenza, CMV and Epstein-Barr virus, according to a later analysis. Linkage disequilibrium might explain the correlated functional status among segregating V segments, but an unknown experimental factor could not be excluded. V-gene and J-gene trimming of TCR beta chains was associated with a missense DCLRE1C variant in a later genetic analysis, and the association was replicated in an independent cohort. In vitro tests confirmed that a few of the cytomegalovirus-associated TCR beta chains recognize cytomegalovirus antigens. At a false discovery rate of 0.05, a later analysis linked 15,000 to 20,000 TCR beta sequences to specific HLA alleles. A cluster of highly shared sequence variants was judged likely to be a technical artifact of the sequencing pipeline. Because HLA typing was unavailable for some donors at each locus, only the typed subset was used in association tests. Presence/absence analyses assumed roughly uniform sequencing depth across donors, an assumption that may not hold. A total of fewer than 200 TCR beta chains were listed by the study as associated with cytomegalovirus. For the cohort, immune exposure information was limited to CMV serostatus. The classifier was reported to diagnose cytomegalovirus status with high specificity and sensitivity in both the original cohort and the validation cohort. Some IMGT-functional V segments, including TRBV6-2 and TRBV6-3, could not be told apart with the 87-base-pair reads, so those segments were excluded. A further reported finding was that TCR beta sequences accurately predicted the HLA-A and HLA-B alleles for most subjects in the first cohort. According to a later genetic analysis, donors in an Asian-associated ancestry cluster had fewer N-insertions in productive TCRs than the roughly 700-donor mean. In an earlier analysis of fewer than 750 of the donors, most TCR beta V segments were observed in productive rearrangements about 87% or about 30% of the time, broadly matching IMGT annotations. When HLA alleles, especially DR and DQ, strongly co-occurred, attributing TCR associations to individual alleles was difficult. Because counts were too low, some 17 rarely observed V segments, including chromosome 9 orphons, were left out of the earlier analysis of approximately 500 of the donors.

The chain uses TRBV7-8 and TRBJ1-6; TRBD1 fits 10 bases in the junction. Input material: PBMCs. This sequence originates from a male donor in good health and CMV-seropositive. The CDR3 protein sequence reads: CASSSLQDRGNSPLHF. The DNA sequence is TGTGCCAGCAGCTCCCTTCAGGACAGGGGGAATTCACCCCTCCACTTT.